Below, one T cell receptor beta chain is given with its context. The data are from a study of cytomegalovirus exposure and HLA in healthy donors. Primers for the PCR totalled 60 Vbeta and 13 Jbeta. In the authors' workflow: Later reanalysis found approximately 80 million unique TCR beta chains, 9 million to 12 million of them shared. Here immunoSEQ multiplex PCR was the method, and the copy in TCRdb shows in-frame clones only, minus some. For V, J and clone size, that table is used; D and trimming come from the DNA. The table has around 140,000 clones, about 87% seen once. The CDR3 has 13 amino acids. The V gene lost 3 bases and the J gene lost 5 bases, with 8 bases spanning the gap. CDR1 is LNHDA, CDR2 SQIVND, per germline (reference sequence).

The sample comprised PBMCs. The J gene is TRBJ2-1, the V gene TRBV19; D gene unclear. This receptor was identified in a young woman in good health and CMV-seronegative. The DNA of the CDR3 is TGTGCCAGTAGTATGGCCACTAACAATGAGCAGTTCTTC. This sequence encodes CASSMATNNEQFF. Variable domain in full (rest from reference TRBV19 and TRBJ2-1): DGGITQSPKYLFRKEGQNVTLSCEQNLNHDAMYWYRQDPGQGLRLIYYSQIVNDFQKGDIAEGYSVSREKKESFPLTVTSAQKNPTAFYLCASSMATNNEQFFGPGTRLTVL.